The sequence of this T cell receptor (beta chain) was determined in a study of cytomegalovirus exposure and HLA in healthy donors. About the research overall: Per a later analysis, the roughly 690 first-cohort and 120 validation repertoires shared one platform.

Study outcomes and limitations: It was about 150 TCR beta chains that were listed as cytomegalovirus-associated. In vitro work confirmed that a few CMV-associated chains recognize CMV antigens.

Method: immunoSEQ multiplex PCR; TCRdb's copy keeps in-frame clones and lacks some. The table lists some 140,000 clones, approximately 86% of them singletons. The germline gives CDR1 SGHRS, CDR2 YFSETQ. V lost 2 bases and J 2 bases, leaving 8 bases between the germline ends. CDR3 length equals 15 residues. With regard to this clone: Its cognate antigen is unknown.

Sequences were obtained from PBMCs. This clonotype was sampled from a man between 18 and 29 years old in good health and CMV-seropositive. The rearrangement uses TRBV5-1 and TRBJ2-6; a weak D match, TRBD1 (5 bases). The CDR3 DNA sequence: TGCGCCAGCAGCTTACAGGCTGCTGGGGCCAACGTCCTGACTTTC. Amino acids: CASSLQAAGANVLTF.